This TCR beta chain is from a study of long-term antiretroviral therapy in people with HIV. The CDR3 extends over 16 amino acids. Germline V gene sequence: CDR1 MNHEY, CDR2 SVGAGI. With 1 base removed from V and 3 bases from J, the gap between germline ends came to 15 bases. Runs used v3.0 of the immunoSEQ assay and were done at survey level. Repertoires were generated with immunoSEQ multiplex PCR, while TCRdb's copy carries only in-frame clones and drops some. The table shows 15,000 to 20,000 clones, with approximately 84% occurring only once. The United States was where all participants with HIV were treated.

The TCR originated in a man between 18 and 35 years old with HIV. The rearrangement uses TRBV6-5 and TRBJ1-1; D is uncertain. The sequencing used unsorted PBMCs, collected 0.9 years after starting antiretroviral therapy. The CDR3 loop is CASSYFERGEDTEAFF. In DNA, the CDR3 is TGTGCCAGCAGTTACTTTGAACGGGGAGAGGACACTGAAGCTTTCTTT.